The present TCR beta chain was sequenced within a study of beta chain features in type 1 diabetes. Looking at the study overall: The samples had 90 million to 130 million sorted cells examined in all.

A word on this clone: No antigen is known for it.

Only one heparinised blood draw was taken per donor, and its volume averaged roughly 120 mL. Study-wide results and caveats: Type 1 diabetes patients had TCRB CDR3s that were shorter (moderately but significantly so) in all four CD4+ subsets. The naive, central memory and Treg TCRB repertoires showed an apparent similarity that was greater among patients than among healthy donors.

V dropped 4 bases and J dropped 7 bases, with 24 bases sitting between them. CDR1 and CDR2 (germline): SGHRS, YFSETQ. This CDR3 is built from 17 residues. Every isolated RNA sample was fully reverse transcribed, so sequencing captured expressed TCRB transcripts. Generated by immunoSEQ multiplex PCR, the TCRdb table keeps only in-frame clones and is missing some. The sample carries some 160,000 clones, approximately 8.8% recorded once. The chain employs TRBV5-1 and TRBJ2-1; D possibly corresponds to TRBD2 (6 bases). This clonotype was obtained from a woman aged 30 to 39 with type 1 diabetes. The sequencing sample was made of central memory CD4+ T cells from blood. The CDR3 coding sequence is TGCGCCAGCAGCGCCGCCCTTAGCGGAGGTCCAGGGAATGAGCAGTTCTTC. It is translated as CASSAALSGGPGNEQFF. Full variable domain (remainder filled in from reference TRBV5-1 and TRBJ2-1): KAGVTQTPRYLIKTRGQQVTLSCSPISGHRSVSWYQQTPGQGLQFLFEYFSETQRNKGNFPGRFSGRQFSNSRSEMNVSTLELGDSALYLCASSAALSGGPGNEQFFGPGTRLTVL.